This is a list of T cell receptor beta chains from one sample in a study of metastatic and nonmetastatic thyroid tumors. TCRdb re-processed the PCR reads through MiXCR. The repertoire holds about 24,000 clones, with approximately 20% as singletons. The sample was blood. These receptors originate from a female donor with papillary thyroid cancer or a benign thyroid nodule (not recorded which). Some clones in this sample may be carry-over from other donors' samples. The CDR3 runs from the conserved cysteine through the conserved F or W. D genes are given only for firm matches. Clone size is given for some rows only: seen once, a few or many times, or a class if the clone is expanded.

d_gene	abundance	j_gene	v_gene	CDR3aa	CDR3nt
-	many	TRBJ2-5	TRBV7-3	CASSLTPGVTQYF	TGTGCCAGCAGCCTGACCCCGGGAGTGACCCAGTACTTC
-	few	TRBJ1-4	TRBV19	CASSIQGEKLFF	TGTGCCAGTAGTATACAGGGAGAAAAACTGTTTTTT
TRBD1	medium-sized	TRBJ1-4	TRBV28	CAIRTGQGNEKLFF	TGTGCCATCAGGACGGGACAGGGTAATGAAAAACTGTTTTTT
-	-	TRBJ1-2	TRBV20-1	CSARAPLSDRPLGGYTF	TGCAGTGCTAGAGCCCCTCTCTCAGACAGGCCATTGGGAGGCTACACCTTC
-	many	TRBJ2-7	TRBV5-1	CASSYTGVYEQYF	TGCGCCAGCAGCTATACAGGAGTCTACGAGCAGTACTTC
-	-	TRBJ2-7	TRBV18	CASSPCRGDEQYF	TGTGCCAGCTCACCGTGTAGGGGCGACGAGCAGTACTTC
-	-	TRBJ2-5	TRBV5-6	CASSLGPPGGRETQYF	TGTGCCAGCAGCCTAGGGCCCCCGGGGGGCCGGGAGACCCAGTACTTC
TRBD2	once	TRBJ2-3	TRBV10-3	CAISEMLAGRPGTDTQYF	TGTGCCATCAGTGAGATGTTAGCGGGAAGACCTGGCACAGATACGCAGTATTTT
TRBD1	many	TRBJ2-2	TRBV18	CASSRGQATGELFF	TGTGCCAGCTCACGGGGACAGGCCACCGGGGAGCTGTTTTTT
-	many	TRBJ1-1	TRBV3-1	CASSPDNGGTEAFF	TGTGCCAGCAGCCCCGACAACGGTGGCACTGAAGCTTTCTTT
TRBD2	many	TRBJ2-1	TRBV5-1	CASSLGQRTSEQFF	TGCGCCAGCAGCTTGGGCCAAAGGACTAGCGAGCAGTTCTTC
-	-	TRBJ1-3	TRBV24-1	CATSVQGSSAGKTLYF	TGTGCCACCAGTGTGCAGGGGTCCAGCGCTGGAAAGACCTTATATTTT
TRBD1	many	TRBJ1-1	TRBV18	CASSPYRGGTEAFF	TGTGCCAGCTCACCGTACAGGGGAGGGACTGAAGCTTTCTTT
-	medium-sized	TRBJ1-2	TRBV24-1	CATSDLGYGYTF	TGTGCCACCAGTGACCTGGGCTATGGCTACACCTTC
TRBD1	-	TRBJ1-1	TRBV20-1	CSARGTGENTEAFF	TGCAGTGCTAGAGGGACAGGGGAAAACACTGAAGCTTTCTTT
TRBD1	-	TRBJ1-1	TRBV20-1	CSAILTGGYEAFF	TGCAGTGCTATCCTGACAGGGGGCTACGAAGCTTTCTTT
TRBD1	once	TRBJ2-7	TRBV20-1	CSAKHTWDRGWVEQYF	TGCAGTGCTAAGCACACTTGGGACAGGGGATGGGTCGAGCAGTACTTC
-	-	TRBJ2-7	TRBV19	CASLIDRSYEQYF	TGTGCCAGTCTGATTGACAGGAGCTACGAGCAGTACTTC
-	-	TRBJ2-7	TRBV6-1	CASTRTVSSYEQYF	TGTGCCAGCACTAGGACAGTTTCCTCCTACGAGCAGTACTTC
TRBD2	-	TRBJ2-5	TRBV20-1	CSARGWLGLAGVRETQYF	TGCAGTGCTAGAGGGTGGCTCGGACTAGCGGGAGTCCGAGAGACCCAGTACTTC
-	many	TRBJ2-5	TRBV11-3	CASSLGPPETQYF	TGTGCCAGCAGCTTAGGCCCTCCCGAGACCCAGTACTTC
-	-	TRBJ1-5	TRBV20-1	CSARDLWGQPQHF	TGCAGTGCTAGAGATCTTTGGGGTCAGCCCCAGCATTTT
-	-	TRBJ2-1	TRBV6-5	CASSYQAHNEQLF	TGTGCCAGCAGTTACCAGGCCCACAATGAGCAGCTCTTC
-	many	TRBJ1-3	TRBV10-3	CAIMNRDSGNTIYF	TGTGCCATCATGAACAGGGATTCTGGAAACACCATATATTTT
-	few	TRBJ1-6	TRBV15	CATTFGRGNSPLHF	TGTGCCACCACCTTCGGCAGGGGTAATTCACCCCTCCACTTT
TRBD2	many	TRBJ2-3	TRBV6-1	CASSLAGGPWDTQYF	TGTGCCAGCAGCTTAGCGGGGGGGCCGTGGGATACGCAGTATTTT
-	few	TRBJ2-6	TRBV24-1	CATSDPSGEVGANVLTF	TGTGCCACCAGTGATCCAAGTGGGGAGGTTGGGGCCAACGTCCTGACTTTC
-	many	TRBJ2-5	TRBV28	CASSFSDQETQYF	TGTGCCAGCAGTTTTTCAGACCAAGAGACCCAGTACTTC
-	-	TRBJ1-1	TRBV6-2/TRBV6-3	CASRFGRMMNTEAFF	TGTGCCAGCAGGTTTGGACGGATGATGAACACTGAAGCTTTCTTT
TRBD1	many	TRBJ1-5	TRBV18	CAGSLFTGGKEAQHF	TGTGCCGGCTCACTCTTCACAGGGGGGAAAGAGGCCCAGCATTTT
-	-	TRBJ2-5	TRBV7-2	CASRLLGAQYF	TGTGCCAGCCGCTTGCTGGGAGCCCAGTACTTC
TRBD2	-	TRBJ2-7	TRBV2	CASSGTSGEQYF	TGTGCCAGCAGTGGGACTAGCGGCGAGCAGTACTTC
TRBD2	many	TRBJ2-1	TRBV11-3	CASSPRAGGYNEQFF	TGTGCCAGCAGCCCCCGCGCGGGAGGCTACAATGAGCAGTTCTTC
-	many	TRBJ2-3	TRBV5-1	CASSLVGRVTDTQYF	TGCGCCAGCAGCTTGGTCGGCAGGGTCACAGATACGCAGTATTTT
-	few	TRBJ2-7	TRBV6-2/TRBV6-3	CASSYSTNSYEQYF	TGTGCCAGCAGTTACTCGACAAACTCCTACGAGCAGTACTTC
TRBD2	-	TRBJ2-7	TRBV4-1	CASSQGPGLAGASYEQYF	TGCGCCAGCAGCCAAGGTCCGGGACTAGCGGGTGCCTCCTACGAGCAGTACTTC
TRBD2	many	TRBJ2-7	TRBV11-2	CASSLVSGTSGYEQYF	TGTGCCAGCAGCTTAGTCTCCGGGACTAGCGGCTACGAGCAGTACTTC
TRBD2	-	TRBJ2-3	TRBV5-1	CASSPPSGVLTDTQYF	TGCGCCAGCAGCCCTCCTAGCGGAGTTCTCACAGATACGCAGTATTTT
TRBD1	few	TRBJ2-7	TRBV20-1	CSASDRASYEQYF	TGCAGTGCAAGCGACAGGGCTTCCTACGAGCAGTACTTC
-	-	TRBJ2-5	TRBV20-1	CSASLGKYQETQYF	TGCAGTGCTAGTCTCGGAAAGTACCAAGAGACCCAGTACTTC
-	many	TRBJ2-2	TRBV5-8	CASSLGIGELFF	TGTGCCAGCAGCTTGGGGATCGGGGAGCTGTTTTTT
-	many	TRBJ1-1	TRBV3-1	CASSYGGRNTEAFF	TGTGCCAGCAGCTATGGCGGGAGGAACACTGAAGCTTTCTTT
-	many	TRBJ1-3	TRBV11-2	CASSSVGAGNTIYF	TGTGCCAGCAGCTCGGTGGGGGCTGGAAACACCATATATTTT
-	many	TRBJ1-1	TRBV5-1	CASSLNGWDREAFF	TGCGCCAGCAGCTTGAACGGGTGGGACCGCGAAGCTTTCTTT
-	medium-sized	TRBJ2-2	TRBV29-1	CSVEHGELFF	TGCAGCGTTGAGCACGGGGAGCTGTTTTTT
-	few	TRBJ2-3	TRBV20-1	CSAMRGGGNTDTQYF	TGCAGTGCTATGCGGGGAGGGGGCAACACAGATACGCAGTATTTT
-	-	TRBJ2-3	TRBV6-2/TRBV6-3	CASKTGGADTQYF	TGTGCCAGCAAGACAGGTGGTGCGGATACGCAGTATTTT
-	many	TRBJ2-5	TRBV4-1	CASSRVPAETQYF	TGCGCCAGCAGCCGTGTCCCCGCGGAGACCCAGTACTTC
-	many	TRBJ2-5	TRBV30	CAWWRGGGRETQYF	TGTGCCTGGTGGCGGGGAGGGGGCCGGGAGACCCAGTACTTC
-	many	TRBJ2-3	TRBV28	CASSSRLRDSPLSQYF	TGTGCCAGCAGTTCCCGACTCCGGGACTCTCCACTTTCGCAGTATTTT
-	many	TRBJ2-3	TRBV9	CASSVVSQGDTQYF	TGTGCCAGCAGCGTAGTCTCTCAGGGAGATACGCAGTATTTT
TRBD1	-	TRBJ2-7	TRBV18	CASSPNTGTGGYEQYF	TGTGCCAGCTCACCAAACACCGGGACAGGGGGATACGAGCAGTACTTC